Shown below are 32 T cell receptor beta chains from a single sample sequenced in a study of glioma-infiltrating T cells after dendritic cell vaccination. TCRdb's table, derived via immunoSEQ multiplex PCR, lists solely in-frame clones and lacks some. Of over 90,000 clones listed, 65% to 85% were seen once; the top ten hold roughly 5.3%. Time point reported: after dendritic cell vaccination, including at tumor progression/relapse. The sequenced sample was blood, obtained after dendritic cell vaccination. Receptors originate from a human donor with glioblastoma.

The chain uses TRBV6-5 and TRBJ1-6; the match to TRBD1 covers 8 bases. The CDR3 is 14 amino acids. Trimming cost V 7 bases and J 9 bases; bases outside gene matches: 8. The germline CDR1 and CDR2 sequences are MNHEY and SVGAGI. This chain's CDR3 is CASTVDRGSSPLHF. The CDR3, as DNA: TGTGCCAGCACCGTAGACAGGGGCTCTTCACCCCTCCACTTT.

This sequence joins TRBV27 and TRBJ2-3, with D unclear. The CDR3 is made up of 12 amino acids. Trimming took off 4 bases at V and 8 bases at J, with 10 bases between the two ends. The germline V gene has CDR1 MNHEY and CDR2 SMNVEV (reference sequence). This chain's CDR3 is CASSYQRGTQYF. CDR3 DNA: TGTGCCAGCAGTTACCAGCGAGGTACGCAGTATTTT.

This clone was found once. The chain employs TRBV5-1 and TRBJ2-1, with a weak D call TRBD1 (6 bases). The V gene's germline CDR1 is SGHRS and CDR2 YFSETQ. There are 17 residues in the CDR3. V lost 4 bases and J lost 6, with 23 bases in between. The CDR3 reads CASSPILGASSPNEQFF. The CDR3 region has the DNA TGCGCCAGCAGCCCAATCCTGGGGGCTAGTTCTCCCAATGAGCAGTTCTTC.

The chain joins TRBV15 to TRBJ1-5; D possibly corresponds to TRBD1 (6 bases). This CDR3 contains 15 residues. The V end was cut by 3 bases, the J end by 4 bases, with 13 bases between. Germline-derived CDR1 and CDR2 are LNHNV and YYDKDF (reference sequence). The CDR3 here is CATSREQGWNQPQHF. The CDR3 nucleotides read TGTGCCACCAGCAGGGAACAGGGTTGGAATCAGCCCCAGCATTTT.

V usage is TRBV11-2 and J usage is TRBJ2-1; unclear D gene. The CDR3 contains 15 residues. Germline values: CDR1 SGHAT, CDR2 FQNNGV. Deletions cut 7 bases from V and 1 base from J, with 14 bases between. The CDR3 bases are TGTGCCAGCACCCCATGGAGTAGGTCCTACAATGAGCAGTTCTTC. The encoded protein is CASTPWSRSYNEQFF.

This clone has only a few counts. The V call is TRBV4-1, the J call TRBJ1-2; D uncertain. There are 15 residues in the CDR3. The ends were cut back, 4 bases at V and 7 bases at J, with 19 bases in the middle. Per germline, CDR1 MGHRA and CDR2 YSYEKL. CDR3 sequence: CASSLGSSGEIGYTF. CDR3 bases: TGCGCCAGCAGCCTCGGGTCCAGCGGGGAGATTGGCTACACCTTC.

J is TRBJ2-7 and V is TRBV9; D is uncertain. Trimming shortened V by 4 bases and J by 2 bases, and 10 bases separated the two germline ends. This CDR3 has 13 amino acids. The germline CDR1 and CDR2 sequences are SGDLS and YYNGEE. This CDR3 reads CASSPTVAYEQYF. CDR3 coding DNA: TGTGCCAGCAGCCCCACTGTCGCCTACGAGCAGTACTTC.

The chain is built from TRBV5-1 and TRBJ1-5, with TRBD1 identical over 7 bases. This CDR3 is 15 amino acids long. Germline V gene sequence: CDR1 SGHRS, CDR2 YFSETQ. V trimming: 0 bases; J trimming: 7 bases; junction bases outside the gene matches: 7. The CDR3 nucleotides are TGCGCCAGCAGCTTGGACAGGGGTGACGGCCAGCCCCAGCATTTT. Translating gives CASSLDRGDGQPQHF.

This clone was picked up a small number of times. This chain links TRBV28 with TRBJ2-7; D might be TRBD2 (5 bases). With 3 bases removed from V and 6 bases from J, the gap between germline ends came to 18 bases. CDR3 length: 15 amino acids. The germline V gene encodes CDR1 MDHEN and CDR2 SYDVKM. DNA for the CDR3: TGTGCCAGCAGTTTGGAGGCACCCGGGCCCTCCGAGCAGTACTTC. The encoded protein is CASSLEAPGPSEQYF. The entire variable domain, with the rest obtained from reference TRBV28 and TRBJ2-7, is as follows: DVKVTQSSRYLVKRTGEKVFLECVQDMDHENMFWYRQDPGLGLRLIYFSYDVKMKEKGDIPEGYSVSREKKERFSLILESASTNQTSMYLCASSLEAPGPSEQYFGPGTRLTVT.

This chain connects TRBV4-2 to TRBJ2-7; perhaps TRBD1 as D (6 bases). The CDR3 extends over 15 amino acids. V was cut by 0 bases and J by 3 bases, with 12 bases left in between. Germline-derived CDR1 and CDR2 are LGHNA and YNFKEQ. CDR3 nucleotide sequence: TGTGCCAGCAGCCAAGACGCGACAGGTAACTACGAGCAGTACTTC. Its translation: CASSQDATGNYEQYF.

The chain employs TRBV11-2 and TRBJ2-3, with D perhaps TRBD2 (6 bases). The CDR3 has 15 amino acids. The germline V gene encodes CDR1 SGHAT and CDR2 FQNNGV. Trimming shortened V by 1 base and J by 2 bases, and 10 bases separated the two germline ends. CDR3 bases: TGTGCCAGCAGCTTAGGGACTATTCCCACAGATACGCAGTATTTT. Its protein product is CASSLGTIPTDTQYF.

The chain is built from TRBV5-1 and TRBJ2-1; 12 bases map to TRBD1. The CDR3 loop spans 14 amino acids. Trimming cost V 4 bases and J 8 bases; bases outside gene matches: 4. Germline V gene lookup returns CDR1 SGHRS and CDR2 YFSETQ. The DNA of the CDR3 is TGCGCCAGCAGCATCGGGACAGGGGGCGATGAGCAGTTCTTC. This codes for CASSIGTGGDEQFF.

The gene calls are TRBV5-1 and TRBJ2-7; D remains ambiguous. CDR3 length: 15 residues. V gave up 0 bases and J gave up 9 bases, with 19 bases separating them. CDR1 SGHRS and CDR2 YFSETQ come from the germline V gene. The DNA for the CDR3 is TGCGCCAGCAGCTTGGCAGCGTACTTCCCCCTTAGGCAGTACTTC. Amino acids: CASSLAAYFPLRQYF.

The rearrangement joins TRBV19 to TRBJ2-3; 7 nucleotides agree with TRBD2. Trimming cost V 5 bases and J 5 bases; bases outside gene matches: 7. Germline lookup yields CDR1 LNHDA and CDR2 SQIVND (reference sequence). The CDR3 sequence is 14 residues long. The CDR3 coding sequence is TGTGCCAGTAGTCTCGGGACTAACCAAGATACGCAGTATTTT. Translating it yields CASSLGTNQDTQYF. Full variable domain (missing parts from reference TRBV19 and TRBJ2-3): DGGITQSPKYLFRKEGQNVTLSCEQNLNHDAMYWYRQDPGQGLRLIYYSQIVNDFQKGDIAEGYSVSREKKESFPLTVTSAQKNPTAFYLCASSLGTNQDTQYFGPGTRLTVL.

The chain uses TRBV28 and TRBJ2-7; 9 bases fit TRBD2. This CDR3 is 15 amino acids long. V shed 9 bases and J 5 bases; nucleotides not matched to a gene: 14. The germline V gene has CDR1 MDHEN and CDR2 SYDVKM. The CDR3 nucleotides read TGTGCCAGGTGGTGGGCTAGCGGGACAGTAAACGAGCAGTACTTC. As protein: CARWWASGTVNEQYF.

The J gene is TRBJ1-2, the V gene TRBV19; no definite D call. This CDR3 comprises 14 residues. Per germline, CDR1 LNHDA and CDR2 SQIVND (reference sequence). Deletions cut 5 bases from V and 4 bases from J, with 14 bases between. The CDR3 protein is CASSPQTQPYGYTF. CDR3 sequence (DNA): TGTGCCAGTAGTCCTCAGACACAACCCTATGGCTACACCTTC. The variable domain in full, completed from reference TRBV19 and TRBJ1-2, reads DGGITQSPKYLFRKEGQNVTLSCEQNLNHDAMYWYRQDPGQGLRLIYYSQIVNDFQKGDIAEGYSVSREKKESFPLTVTSAQKNPTAFYLCASSPQTQPYGYTFGSGTRLTVV.

The chain uses TRBV11-2 and TRBJ2-7; 8 positions match TRBD1. J gave up 5 bases and V 4 bases, and 10 bases lay outside the gene matches. CDR1 and CDR2 from the germline V gene are SGHAT and FQNNGV. The CDR3 covers 15 residues. CDR3 nucleotides: TGTGCCAGCAGCTACGCCCAGGGGGCGATCCACGAGCAGTACTTC. It specifies CASSYAQGAIHEQYF.

The chain couples TRBV5-4 to TRBJ1-2; possible D gene TRBD1, 5 bases. The CDR3 runs 13 residues. Between the trimmed V and J ends, which lost 4 bases and 5 bases, there was a span of 12 bases. Germline CDR1 reads SGHNT; CDR2 reads YYREEE (reference sequence). The CDR3 nucleotides are TGTGCCAGCAGCCCCCCAGGGAATTATGGCTACACCTTC. It translates to CASSPPGNYGYTF.

V usage is TRBV4-1 and J usage is TRBJ1-2; D remains ambiguous. The germline CDR1 and CDR2 sequences are MGHRA and YSYEKL. The CDR3 length is 16 residues. Trimming took off 4 bases at V and 5 bases at J, with 20 bases between the two ends. The CDR3 coding sequence is TGCGCCAGCAGCCCAGGAATTCGGAAATTTGATTATGGCTACACCTTC. Translated: CASSPGIRKFDYGYTF.

The chain uses TRBV30 and TRBJ1-1; D uncertain. The CDR3 has 13 residues. Trimming took 2 bases from V and 2 from J, leaving 9 bases between them. The germline V gene encodes CDR1 GTSNPN and CDR2 SVGIG (reference sequence). The CDR3 is CAWSLSSNTEAFF. The CDR3 nucleotides are TGTGCCTGGAGTCTATCATCCAACACTGAAGCTTTCTTT.

This chain links TRBV4-1 with TRBJ2-7, with TRBD2 as a possible D gene (5 bases). The germline V gene encodes CDR1 MGHRA and CDR2 YSYEKL. The CDR3 consists of 13 residues. The V gene lost 4 bases and the J gene lost 5 bases, with 12 bases spanning the gap. The CDR3 loop is CASSRQLLDEQYF. As DNA, the CDR3 is TGCGCCAGCAGCCGACAATTACTAGACGAGCAGTACTTC.

The gene calls are TRBV2 and TRBJ2-7, with TRBD1 identical over 9 bases. Germline CDR1 reads SNHLY; CDR2 reads FYNNEI. This CDR3 has 14 residues. The junction had 4 bases not matched to a gene; V was cut back by 6 bases and J by 1 base. The DNA for the CDR3 is TGTGCCAGCAGAACCGGGACAGGGTCCTACGAGCAGTACTTC. It translates to CASRTGTGSYEQYF.

V gene TRBV15 combines with J gene TRBJ2-3, with 7 nucleotides matching TRBD2. The CDR3 consists of 16 residues. V lost 5 bases, J lost 1 base, and 9 bases stayed unmatched. The germline V gene has CDR1 LNHNV and CDR2 YYDKDF (reference sequence). The CDR3 nucleotides are TGTGCCACCAGCCTGGGAGGGCAGCCCGGCACAGATACGCAGTATTTT. It specifies CATSLGGQPGTDTQYF.

This chain connects TRBV7-3 to TRBJ1-2; D might be TRBD1 (6 bases). The length of the CDR3 is 16 residues. CDR1 and CDR2 from the germline V gene are SGHTA and FQGTGA. Trimming took off 0 bases at V and 6 bases at J, with 17 bases between the two ends. CDR3 DNA: TGTGCCAGCAGCTTAACGGGGGTCAGGGGTGGTGATGGCTACACCTTC. It translates to CASSLTGVRGGDGYTF.

This clone showed up just a few times. This rearrangement joins TRBV19 to TRBJ1-1; D possibly corresponds to TRBD1 (6 bases). This CDR3 spans 15 amino acids. The germline V gene has CDR1 LNHDA and CDR2 SQIVND (reference sequence). V was trimmed by 5 bases and J by 3 bases, leaving 16 bases between them. For the CDR3, the DNA is TGTGCCAGTAGTCTCAGGGGTGAGGTAGACACTGAAGCTTTCTTT. Translation gives CASSLRGEVDTEAFF.

The chain employs TRBV15 and TRBJ2-5, with D perhaps matching TRBD1 (6 bases). Germline-derived CDR1 and CDR2 are LNHNV and YYDKDF (reference sequence). The CDR3 loop spans 14 amino acids. V was shortened by 5 bases and J by 0 bases, with 10 bases between the two germline ends. This CDR3 reads CATSVRDNQETQYF. In DNA, the CDR3 is TGTGCCACCAGCGTCCGGGACAACCAAGAGACCCAGTACTTC.

The chain has TRBV7-2 and TRBJ2-5; 8 bases map to TRBD2. This CDR3 is 14 amino acids long. V gave up 5 bases and J gave up 5 bases; unmatched junction bases: 7. Germline CDR1 is SGHTA and CDR2 is FQGNSA. The CDR3 sequence: CASSTAGASETQYF. The CDR3 DNA is TGTGCCAGCAGCACAGCGGGAGCTTCGGAGACCCAGTACTTC.

V is TRBV7-2 and J is TRBJ2-7, with TRBD2 matching over 9 bases. Germline-derived CDR1 and CDR2 are SGHTA and FQGNSA. V was clipped by 4 bases and J by 4 bases; unmatched bases: 2. The CDR3 runs 13 residues. CDR3 DNA sequence: TGTGCCAGCAGCTCGGGACTAGCATACGAGCAGTACTTC. As protein: CASSSGLAYEQYF.

This rearrangement joins TRBV10-3 to TRBJ2-3; D not certain. CDR1 and CDR2 (germline): ENHRY, SYGVKD. This CDR3 spans 12 amino acids. The V end lost 3 bases, the J end lost 4 bases, and 5 bases lay between the germline ends. This CDR3 is CAISDRSDTQYF. The CDR3 coding sequence is TGTGCCATCAGTGATAGATCAGATACGCAGTATTTT.

The chain employs TRBV5-6 and TRBJ2-7; 7 bases align to TRBD1. The ends lost 4 bases at V and 5 bases at J; junction bases unmatched: 9. The V gene's germline CDR1 is SGHDT and CDR2 YYEEEE. CDR3 length equals 14 residues. CDR3 coding DNA: TGTGCCAGCAGCCTGACAGGGAGTCCCAACGAGCAGTACTTC. The encoded protein is CASSLTGSPNEQYF.

The V gene is TRBV4-1, the J gene TRBJ2-7, with D tentatively TRBD1 (6 bases). V was trimmed by 3 bases and J by 4 bases, leaving 13 bases between them. The CDR3 loop spans 14 amino acids. The germline gives CDR1 MGHRA, CDR2 YSYEKL. In DNA form, the CDR3 reads TGCGCCAGCAGCCACCCGGGAACAGGGTACGAGCAGTACTTC. Its protein product is CASSHPGTGYEQYF.

The table lists this clone with many counts. The chain combines TRBV5-1 with TRBJ1-4; 7 nucleotides agree with TRBD1. The germline gives CDR1 SGHRS, CDR2 YFSETQ. This CDR3 is built from 14 residues. Trimming at V came to 4 bases and at J to 5 bases, leaving 5 bases not matched to a gene. For the CDR3, the DNA is TGCGCCAGCAGCAAGACAGGGACCAATGAAAAACTGTTTTTT. Protein sequence: CASSKTGTNEKLFF.